Following are 10 T cell receptor beta chains from one sample sequenced in a study of control samples from healthy donors and cancer patients. Sequenced by immunoSEQ multiplex PCR; TCRdb stores in-frame clones only, minus some. This table has about 75,000 clones, approximately 94% appearing once. The sequencing sample was made of blood. Every receptor here comes from a woman in her forties in good health.

CDR3 amino acids: CASSPHSGEKLFF. Here the CDR3 DNA reads TGTGCCAGCTCACCACACAGTGGCGAAAAACTGTTTTTT. V gene TRBV18 combines with J gene TRBJ1-4; D not certain. CDR1 and CDR2 from the germline V gene are KGHSH and LQKENI. V was pared by 1 base and J by 8 bases, with 8 bases between. The CDR3 sequence is 13 residues long.

The CDR3 coding sequence is TGTGCCAGCAGCCCCGGGCTAGCGGGATTCTACGAGCAGTACTTC. Amino acids: CASSPGLAGFYEQYF. J is TRBJ2-7 and V is TRBV7-6, with 9 bases matching TRBD2. This CDR3 comprises 15 residues. V shed 5 bases, J shed 3 bases, and the junction held 8 bases outside the gene matches. Per germline, CDR1 SGHVS and CDR2 FNYEAQ. The entire variable domain, with the rest obtained from reference TRBV7-6 and TRBJ2-7, is as follows: GAGVSQSPRYKVTKRGQDVALRCDPISGHVSLYWYRQALGQGPEFLTYFNYEAQQDKSGLPNDRFSAERPEGSISTLTIQRTEQRDSAMYRCASSPGLAGFYEQYFGPGTRLTVT.

V usage is TRBV6-5 and J usage is TRBJ1-2; D may be TRBD1 (5 bases). V was pared by 2 bases and J by 8 bases, with 9 bases between. Germline values: CDR1 MNHEY, CDR2 SVGAGI. CDR3 length: 12 residues. CDR3: CASSYEEGGYTF. Here the CDR3 DNA reads TGTGCCAGCAGTTACGAGGAGGGGGGCTACACCTTC.

By share of the sample, this clone is medium-sized. The genes are TRBV6-1 and TRBJ1-5, with a tentative D call TRBD1 (5 bases). The CDR3 length is 14 residues. CDR1 and CDR2 (germline): MNHNS, SASEGT. V was trimmed by 2 bases and J by 2 bases, leaving 7 bases between them. This chain's CDR3 is CASSEWDGNQPQHF. CDR3 bases: TGTGCCAGCAGTGAATGGGACGGCAATCAGCCCCAGCATTTT.

In its sample, this clone was seen once. This chain uses TRBV5-1 with TRBJ2-7; TRBD2 might be the D (6 bases). The CDR3 has 12 residues. The V and J ends lost 7 bases and 2 bases respectively, with 10 bases between them. Germline CDR1 SGHRS, CDR2 YFSETQ. The CDR3 is CASGGNTYEQYF. For the CDR3, the DNA is TGCGCCAGCGGGGGGAACACCTACGAGCAGTACTTC.

The chain joins TRBV30 to TRBJ2-7; 8 bases agree with TRBD1. The CDR3 covers 13 residues. The germline V gene encodes CDR1 GTSNPN and CDR2 SVGIG (reference sequence). After removal of 2 bases from V and 4 bases from J, the junction contained 4 bases not matched to a gene. The CDR3 DNA is TGTGCCTGGAGTATAGGACAGGGATACGAGCAGTACTTC. It codes for CAWSIGQGYEQYF.

The J gene is TRBJ1-5, the V gene TRBV2; 8 nucleotides match TRBD1. CDR1 is SNHLY, CDR2 FYNNEI, per germline. CDR3 size: 14 residues. Trimming took 2 bases from V and 6 from J; bases not matched to a gene: 3. The CDR3 is CASSEQGAVQPQHF. CDR3 nucleotides: TGTGCCAGCAGTGAACAGGGGGCGGTTCAGCCCCAGCATTTT.

The genes are TRBV5-4 and TRBJ2-7, with a weak D call TRBD1 (6 bases). Looked up from germline, CDR1 is SGHNT and CDR2 is YYREEE (reference sequence). V lost 3 bases and J lost 7, with 17 bases in between. The CDR3 is 14 amino acids. CDR3 sequence: CASSYWTVRREQYF. DNA for the CDR3: TGTGCCAGCAGCTACTGGACAGTCAGAAGGGAGCAGTACTTC.

In the case of this clone: Additional DNA sequences in this sample encode the identical CDR3. The chain is built from TRBV6-5 and TRBJ1-1; D is ambiguous. The CDR3 consists of 15 residues. Germline V gene sequence: CDR1 MNHEY, CDR2 SVGAGI. V was clipped by 2 bases and J by 5 bases, with 15 bases between them. CDR3 sequence: CASSYAAGLGTEAFF. CDR3 sequence (DNA): TGTGCCAGCAGTTACGCTGCGGGGTTGGGAACTGAAGCTTTCTTT.

The CDR3 nucleotides read TGTGCCAGCAGATATACGACAGGCGGGAACACTGAAGCTTTCTTT. Translated: CASRYTTGGNTEAFF. This chain connects TRBV2 to TRBJ1-1; tentatively, D is TRBD1 (6 bases). V was trimmed by 6 bases and J by 1 base, leaving 15 bases between them. The CDR3 spans 15 residues. Per the germline V gene, CDR1 is SNHLY and CDR2 is FYNNEI.